This T cell receptor (beta chain) was sequenced during a study of PD-1 blockade in classical Hodgkin lymphoma. Relapse was seen in all patients after autologous stem cell transplantation, and brentuximab vedotin exposure was variable. Measured with immunoSEQ multiplex PCR; TCRdb has only the in-frame clones, and not every one. Among about 110,000 clones listed, 80% to 90% were seen once. Germline V gene data show CDR1 as MNHNS and CDR2 as SASEGT. The V gene lost 6 bases and the J gene lost 0 bases, with 15 bases spanning the gap. The CDR3 length is 15 residues. This clonotype originated in a human donor with classical Hodgkin lymphoma. The V call is TRBV6-1, the J call TRBJ2-7, with D maybe TRBD2 (5 bases). This material consisted of peripheral blood mononuclear cells (PBMCs), taken before the second cycle of nivolumab. CDR3 nucleotide sequence: TGTGCCAGCAGCGCTACTAGTGCCCCCTCCTACGAGCAGTACTTC. Translating gives CASSATSAPSYEQYF.